This T cell receptor (beta chain) was obtained from a study of cytomegalovirus exposure and HLA in healthy donors. V trimming: 6 bases; J trimming: 4 bases; junction bases outside the gene matches: 3. The germline CDR1 and CDR2 sequences are MNHNY and SVGAGI (reference sequence). The CDR3 consists of 15 residues. PCR amplification relied on 60 Vbeta primers (plus 13 Jbeta primers). Some clones are missing from TCRdb's copy, which holds only in-frame ones; the method was immunoSEQ multiplex PCR. The data contain about 170,000 clones, 78% of them singletons. Comment on this clone: Its cognate antigen is unknown.

Overall study results and limits: TCR beta V- and J-gene trimming was later associated with a missense DCLRE1C variant. Later analysis found that TCR beta chains associated with HLA were more clonally expanded than other, equally common chains. Reports described diagnosis of cytomegalovirus status by the classifier as highly specific and sensitive.

The chain recombines TRBV6-6 with TRBJ2-3, with 14 nucleotides matching TRBD2. Sequenced material: PBMCs. The source is a woman aged 50 to 60 in good health and CMV-seropositive. The CDR3 DNA follows: TGTGCCAGCAGAGGACTAGCGGGAGGTTCAGATACGCAGTATTTT. Translating gives CASRGLAGGSDTQYF.